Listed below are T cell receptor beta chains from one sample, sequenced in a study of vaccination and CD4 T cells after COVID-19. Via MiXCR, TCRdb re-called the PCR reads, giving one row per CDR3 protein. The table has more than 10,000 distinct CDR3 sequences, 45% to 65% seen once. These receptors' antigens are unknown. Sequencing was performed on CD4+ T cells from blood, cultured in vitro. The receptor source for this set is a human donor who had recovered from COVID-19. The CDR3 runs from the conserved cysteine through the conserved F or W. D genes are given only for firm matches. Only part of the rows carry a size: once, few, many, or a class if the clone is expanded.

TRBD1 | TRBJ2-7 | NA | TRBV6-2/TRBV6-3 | TGTGCCAGCGGGGACAGGGGGTACTACGAGCAGTACTTC | CASGDRGYYEQYF
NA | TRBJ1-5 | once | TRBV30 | TGTGCCTGGAGTAAACAGGGACTAGGTACCCAGCATTTT | CAWSKQGLGTQHF
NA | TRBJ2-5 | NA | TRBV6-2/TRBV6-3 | TGTGCCAGCAGCCCCCTCTTAGCGGAGACCCAGTACTTC | CASSPLLAETQYF
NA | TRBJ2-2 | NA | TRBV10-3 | TGTGCCATCAGTGGCGGGGTCAAAACCGGGGAGCTGTTTTTT | CAISGGVKTGELFF
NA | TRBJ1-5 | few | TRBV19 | TGTGCCAGTAGTATACTCTTGGACACCCGAGGAGGTCAGCCCCAGCATTTT | CASSILLDTRGGQPQHF
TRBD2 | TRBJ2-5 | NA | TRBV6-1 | TGTGCCAGCAGTAGGACCTTTATAGCGGGAGGAGAGACCCAGTACTTC | CASSRTFIAGGETQYF
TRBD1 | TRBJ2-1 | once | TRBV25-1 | TGTGCCGCAGGGGGCGGTTCCTACAATGAGCAGTTCTTC | CAAGGGSYNEQFF
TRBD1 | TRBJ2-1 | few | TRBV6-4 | TGTGCCAGCAGTGACTCGACAGGGGGCTACAATGAGCAGTTCTTC | CASSDSTGGYNEQFF
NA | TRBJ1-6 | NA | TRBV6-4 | TGTGCCAGCAGTGAAGGGGAAAGTTCACCCCTCCACTTT | CASSEGESSPLHF
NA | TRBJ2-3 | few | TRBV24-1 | TGTGCCACCAGCGTAGCGGCTAGCACAGATACGCAGTATTTT | CATSVAASTDTQYF
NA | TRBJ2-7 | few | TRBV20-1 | TGCAGTGCTAGCGCCGGTAGCGGTTACGAGCAGTACTTC | CSASAGSGYEQYF
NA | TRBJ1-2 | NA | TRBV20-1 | TGCAGTGCTAGAGCCCAATTGCCCGGAATCTATGGCTACACCTTC | CSARAQLPGIYGYTF
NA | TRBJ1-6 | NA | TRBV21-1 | TGTGCCAGCAGTTTATACAGGGGGAAGGATTCACCCCTCCACTTT | CASSLYRGKDSPLHF
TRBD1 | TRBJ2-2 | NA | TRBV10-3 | TGTGCCAGTAAGGGACAGGGGTACACCGGGGAGCTGTTTTTT | CASKGQGYTGELFF
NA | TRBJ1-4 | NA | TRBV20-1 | TGCAGTGCGTGGTCTAGGACAGCTAATGAAAAACTGTTTTTT | CSAWSRTANEKLFF
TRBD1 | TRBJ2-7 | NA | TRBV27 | TGTGCCAGCAGTTTAGGGTGGGGACAGGTATTATACTTC | CASSLGWGQVLYF